This T cell receptor (beta chain) was documented in a study of blood T cell repertoires in COVID-19. Study as a whole: Both acute and convalescent COVID-19 samples were obtained from the United States, Italy and Spain. Sources were T cells, B-cell-depleted T cells, or PBMCs; the material itself was cDNA or gDNA.

Authors' analysis steps: Using reference gene primer amplification, nucleated cell counts were estimated. Method: immunoSEQ multiplex PCR; TCRdb's copy keeps in-frame clones and lacks some. The V and J calls and the clone size are those of that table, but D and trimming were determined from the DNA. The sample consists of around 130,000 clones, less than 85% of them appearing once. The sequencing sample was made of peripheral blood. The receptor was derived from a woman between 55 and 75 years old with acute or convalescent COVID-19.

Here the CDR3 DNA reads TGTGCCAGCAGCGTGGGACTCCCCCCTTACGAGCAGTACTTC. As protein: CASSVGLPPYEQYF. The chain recombines TRBV9 with TRBJ2-7, with D perhaps matching TRBD2 (6 bases). The CDR3 length is 14 residues. CDR1 SGDLS and CDR2 YYNGEE come from the germline V gene. Trimming shortened V by 2 bases and J by 4 bases, and 13 bases separated the two germline ends.